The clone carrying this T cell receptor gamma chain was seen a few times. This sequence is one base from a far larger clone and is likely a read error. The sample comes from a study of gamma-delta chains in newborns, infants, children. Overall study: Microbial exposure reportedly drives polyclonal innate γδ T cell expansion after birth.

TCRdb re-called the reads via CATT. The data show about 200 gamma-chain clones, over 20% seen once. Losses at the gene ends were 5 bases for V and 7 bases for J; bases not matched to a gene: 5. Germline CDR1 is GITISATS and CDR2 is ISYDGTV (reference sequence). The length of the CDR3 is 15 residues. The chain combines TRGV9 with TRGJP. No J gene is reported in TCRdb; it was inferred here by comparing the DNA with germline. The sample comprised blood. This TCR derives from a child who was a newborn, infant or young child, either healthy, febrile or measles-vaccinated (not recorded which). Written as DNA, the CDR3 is TGTGCCTTGTGGGCGGAGGAGTTGGGCAAAAAAATCAAGGTATTT. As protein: CALWAEELGKKIKVF.